Presented here are 2 T cell receptor beta chains from one specimen sequenced in a study of neurological immune-mediated disorders (dated by TCRdb to between 2018 and 2021). Libraries were built with 5' RACE. The sequencing machine was an Illumina HiSeq 2500. The public reads were run again by TCRdb, first through fastp at Q25 and then through MiXCR, and only productive beta chains were kept. CDR3 protein duplicates are merged, each entry listing the most common genes and DNA. Within this sample are about 120,000 distinct CDR3 sequences, with roughly 3.2% of them counted one time only. The top ten clones comprise about 1.2% of the sample. The sample consisted of PBMCs. The receptors stem from a woman in her 30s with multiple sclerosis.

This clonotype has ten or more counts. The gene calls are TRBV12-3 or TRBV12-4 and TRBJ2-5; 9 positions agree with TRBD1. This CDR3 has 13 residues. V shed 6 bases, J shed 5 bases, and the junction held 4 bases outside the gene matches. The CDR3 sequence is CASRLDRGETQYF. The CDR3 region has the DNA TGTGCCAGCAGGCTAGACAGGGGGGAGACCCAGTACTTC.

There are a few counts of this clonotype. The chain employs TRBV12-3 or TRBV12-4 and TRBJ1-1; possible D gene TRBD1, 6 bases. V shed 7 bases and J shed 11 bases, with 14 bases lying between them. This CDR3 contains 11 residues. Written as DNA, the CDR3 is TGTGCCAGCAAGAGGGGGACGGGGGCTTTCTTT. Amino acid sequence: CASKRGTGAFF.